A selection of T cell receptor beta chains follows, all from one sample in a study of blood T cells in healthy people across ages. TCRdb re-called the 5' RACE reads with MiXCR, one entry per CDR3 protein. The repertoire has roughly 800,000 distinct CDR3 sequences, 58% of them found once; the top ten carry 22%. Sequenced sample: blood. The receptors stem from a man under 40 in good health. Each CDR3 is given without its conserved first and last residue. Clone size appears in some rows only: once, few, many, or a class for an expanded clone.

>TRBV7-2|-|TRBJ2-1|13
ASSFRPIPYNEQF
>TRBV29-1|-|TRBJ1-1|10
SGTGFNTEAF
>TRBV5-1|-|TRBJ1-1|14
ASSLNSGGMNTEAF
>TRBV20-1|-|TRBJ2-7|12
SANRGLWSYEQY
>TRBV5-1|-|TRBJ2-1|12
ASSPGQVGNEQF
>TRBV5-6|-|TRBJ1-2|14
ASSLLGGNFEHGYT
>TRBV24-1|-|TRBJ2-1|14
ATSEYGTSGYNEQF
>TRBV12-5|-|TRBJ2-3|15
ASGPGPLAGITDTQY
>TRBV12-3/TRBV12-4|-|TRBJ2-3|12
ASSLSSPTDTQY
>TRBV29-1|many|TRBJ2-5|11
SGAGRYLETQY
>TRBV11-3|-|TRBJ2-6|13
ASSLGETGANVLT
>TRBV6-5|-|TRBJ1-4|13
ASTALGPTNEKLF
>TRBV29-1|many|TRBJ2-5|12
SAYPGSTQETQY
>TRBV6-1|-|TRBJ2-1|12
ASSEGVGGNEQF
>TRBV11-1|-|-|13
ASRKTIRRPETQY
>TRBV7-2|many|TRBJ2-1|13
ASSRAGTGGNEQF
>TRBV7-9|-|TRBJ1-3|14
ASSPRGGAPGNTIY
>TRBV6-2/TRBV6-3|-|-|14
ASRPGQGLALGEQY
>TRBV7-6|-|TRBJ1-4|12
ASSFDQGWEKLF
>TRBV11-2|once|TRBJ2-2|13
ASSLLSGVTGELF
>TRBV7-2|-|TRBJ2-1|13
ASSLASGAYGEQF
>TRBV28|-|TRBJ2-7|14
ASTEIAGGHSYEQY
>TRBV5-8|-|TRBJ2-7|16
ASSLWTSGGPKSYEQY
>TRBV5-1|-|TRBJ2-1|13
ASSLAPGQYNEQF
>TRBV6-5|many|TRBJ2-7|13
ASSTNFMGFYEQY
>TRBV7-2|few|TRBJ1-1|12
ASSPDSMNTEAF
>TRBV20-1|-|TRBJ2-3|12
SARQTSFSDTQY
>TRBV29-1|many|TRBJ2-3|12
SASGGEVADTQY
>TRBV6-2/TRBV6-3|few|TRBJ2-3|10
ASRHIGNTQY
>TRBV28|few|TRBJ2-7|11
ASSPVTGVELY
>TRBV29-1|-|TRBJ2-5|11
SVAGTFQETQY
>TRBV28|-|TRBJ2-3|9
ASSKRQGQY
>TRBV4-3|-|TRBJ1-1|12
ASSQYWGNTEAF
>TRBV20-1|few|TRBJ2-1|15
SARDRAPSGAYNEQF
>TRBV7-9|once|TRBJ1-1|11
ASSVSQDTEAF
>TRBV6-2/TRBV6-3|-|TRBJ2-7|16
ASSPGTDTGRLPYEQY
>TRBV5-5|-|TRBJ2-3|14
ASSRERGRASVTQY
>TRBV12-3/TRBV12-4|-|TRBJ2-1|15
ASSFLSGGSSYNEQF
>TRBV20-1|-|TRBJ2-3|11
SVSSLAADTQY
>TRBV7-3|-|TRBJ2-1|15
ASSLPPGQGSGHEQF
>TRBV6-2/TRBV6-3|-|TRBJ2-5|11
ASKLTGQETQY
>TRBV10-3|-|TRBJ2-1|12
AISIGGAYNEQF
>TRBV6-2/TRBV6-3|-|TRBJ2-7|12
ASSYSGGRMEQY
>TRBV7-2|few|TRBJ2-1|12
ASSLWEGLDEQF
>TRBV7-8|-|TRBJ2-2|11
ASSLLPLGELF
>TRBV12-3/TRBV12-4|-|TRBJ2-5|13
ASSSTAEPAKTQY
>TRBV3-1|-|TRBJ2-5|13
ASSQLATYSETQY
>TRBV4-3|-|TRBJ2-1|16
ASSLNPPSAGGYNEQF
>TRBV7-2|few|TRBJ2-3|12
ASSRDYSTDTQY
>TRBV29-1|many|TRBJ2-7|12
SAGTGQGTYEQY
>TRBV6-5|once|TRBJ2-6|13
ASSNRDPGANVLT
>TRBV28|-|TRBJ2-7|9
ATLDLEVWY